This T cell receptor beta chain was sequenced for a study of blood T cell repertoires in COVID-19. This table comes from immunoSEQ multiplex PCR, and its TCRdb copy is limited to in-frame clones, with some not included. Of more than 150,000 clones in the sample, over 70% were seen once. CDR1 is SGHRS and CDR2 is YFSETQ in the germline V gene. V gave up 0 bases and J gave up 0 bases, with 12 bases separating them. This CDR3 has 17 amino acids. This chain uses TRBV5-1 with TRBJ2-2; perhaps TRBD2 as D (5 bases). What was sequenced was peripheral blood. The receptor's source is a man in his sixties with active or convalescent COVID-19. As DNA, the CDR3 is TGCGCCAGCAGCTTGGCCAAAGCGGCTGCGAACACCGGGGAGCTGTTTTTT. This gives the protein CASSLAKAAANTGELFF.